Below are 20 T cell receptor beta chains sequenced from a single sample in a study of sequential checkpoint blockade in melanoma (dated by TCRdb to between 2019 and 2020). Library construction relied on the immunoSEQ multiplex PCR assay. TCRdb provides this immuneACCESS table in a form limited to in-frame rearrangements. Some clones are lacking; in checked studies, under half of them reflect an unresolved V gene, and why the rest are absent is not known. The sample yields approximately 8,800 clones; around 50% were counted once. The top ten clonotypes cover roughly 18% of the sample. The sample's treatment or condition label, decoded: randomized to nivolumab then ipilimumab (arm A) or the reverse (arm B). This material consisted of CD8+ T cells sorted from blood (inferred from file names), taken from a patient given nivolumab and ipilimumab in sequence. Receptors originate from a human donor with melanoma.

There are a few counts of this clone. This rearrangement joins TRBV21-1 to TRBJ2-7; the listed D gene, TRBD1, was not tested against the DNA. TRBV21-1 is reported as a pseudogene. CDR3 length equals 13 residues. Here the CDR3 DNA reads TGTGCCAGCAGCAACGACAGCCACTACGAGCAGTACTTC. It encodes CASSNDSHYEQYF.

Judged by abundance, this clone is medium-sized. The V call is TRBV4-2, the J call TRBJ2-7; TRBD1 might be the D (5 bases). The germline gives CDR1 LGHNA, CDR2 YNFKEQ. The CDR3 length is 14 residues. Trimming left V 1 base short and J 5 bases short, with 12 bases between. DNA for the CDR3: TGTGCCAGCAGCCAAGGGGTACAGGTGGACGAGCAGTACTTC. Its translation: CASSQGVQVDEQYF.

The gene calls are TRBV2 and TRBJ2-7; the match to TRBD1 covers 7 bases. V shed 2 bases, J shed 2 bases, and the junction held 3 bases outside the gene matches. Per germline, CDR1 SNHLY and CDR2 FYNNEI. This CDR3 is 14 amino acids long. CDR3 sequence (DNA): TGTGCCAGCAGTGAAAAAGGGGGCACCTACGAGCAGTACTTC. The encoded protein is CASSEKGGTYEQYF.

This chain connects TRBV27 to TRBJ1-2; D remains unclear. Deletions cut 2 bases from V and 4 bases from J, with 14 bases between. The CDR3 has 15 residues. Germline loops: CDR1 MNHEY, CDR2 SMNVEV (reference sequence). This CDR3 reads CASSLSSGYLYGYTF. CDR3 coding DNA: TGTGCCAGCAGTTTAAGTTCGGGGTACCTCTATGGCTACACCTTC.

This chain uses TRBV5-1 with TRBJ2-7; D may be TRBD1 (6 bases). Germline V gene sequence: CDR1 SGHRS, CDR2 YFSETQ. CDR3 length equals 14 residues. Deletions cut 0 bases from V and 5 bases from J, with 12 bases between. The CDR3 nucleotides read TGCGCCAGCAGCTTGGTGGGGGCACGGAACGAGCAGTACTTC. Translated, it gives CASSLVGARNEQYF.

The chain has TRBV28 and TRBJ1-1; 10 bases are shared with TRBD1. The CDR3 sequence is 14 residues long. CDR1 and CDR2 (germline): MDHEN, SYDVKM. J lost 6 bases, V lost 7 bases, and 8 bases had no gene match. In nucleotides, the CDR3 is TGTGCCAGCACGAGGGACAGGGGAGGCCCTGAAGCTTTCTTT. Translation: CASTRDRGGPEAFF.

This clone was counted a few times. The CDR3 region is CASSPGVMNTEAFF. CDR3 DNA: TGTGCCAGCTCGCCAGGGGTGATGAACACTGAAGCTTTCTTT. The V call is TRBV6-1, the J call TRBJ1-1; maybe TRBD1 (6 bases). V dropped 8 bases and J dropped 0 bases, with 13 bases sitting between them. This CDR3 has 14 residues. The germline V gene has CDR1 MNHNS and CDR2 SASEGT.

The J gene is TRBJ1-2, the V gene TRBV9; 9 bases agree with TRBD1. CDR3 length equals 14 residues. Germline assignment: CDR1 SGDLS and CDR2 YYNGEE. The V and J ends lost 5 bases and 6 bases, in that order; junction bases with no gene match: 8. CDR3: CASSSTGGSNGYTF. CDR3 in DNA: TGTGCCAGCAGTTCCACAGGGGGCTCGAATGGCTACACCTTC.

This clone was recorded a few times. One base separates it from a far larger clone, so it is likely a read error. CDR3 DNA sequence: TGTGCCAGCAGCCAACCGGGACAGGGGACGGACTATGGCTACACCTTC. As protein: CASSQPGQGTDYGYTF. This sequence joins TRBV4-2 and TRBJ1-2, with 10 positions matching TRBD1. Losses at the gene ends were 2 bases for V and 3 bases for J; bases not matched to a gene: 6. The length of the CDR3 is 16 residues. Germline values: CDR1 LGHNA, CDR2 YNFKEQ.

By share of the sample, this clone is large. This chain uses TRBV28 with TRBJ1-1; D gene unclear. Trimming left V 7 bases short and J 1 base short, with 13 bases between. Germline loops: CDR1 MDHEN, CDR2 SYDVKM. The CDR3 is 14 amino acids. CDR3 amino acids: CASTQSRGNTEAFF. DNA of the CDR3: TGTGCCAGCACACAAAGTCGGGGGAACACTGAAGCTTTCTTT.

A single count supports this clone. CDR3 sequence: CASSLGYGGDEQYF. Written as DNA, the CDR3 is TGTGCCAGCAGCCTGGGGTACGGGGGGGACGAGCAGTACTTC. The V and J genes are TRBV5-5 and TRBJ2-7; TRBD2 aligns across 8 bases. Per the germline V gene, CDR1 is SGHKS and CDR2 is YYEKEE (reference sequence). The CDR3 sequence is 14 residues long. V shed 4 bases, J shed 5 bases, and the junction held 8 bases outside the gene matches. Supplemented by reference TRBV5-5 and TRBJ2-7, the full variable domain reads DAGVTQSPTHLIKTRGQQVTLRCSPISGHKSVSWYQQVLGQGPQFIFQYYEKEERGRGNFPDRFSARQFPNYSSELNVNALLLGDSALYLCASSLGYGGDEQYFGPGTRLTVT.

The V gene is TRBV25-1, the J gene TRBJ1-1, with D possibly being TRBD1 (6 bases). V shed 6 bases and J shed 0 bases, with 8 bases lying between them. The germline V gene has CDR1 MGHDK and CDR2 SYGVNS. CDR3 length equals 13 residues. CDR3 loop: CASRDSLNTEAFF. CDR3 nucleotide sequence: TGTGCCAGCAGGGACAGCCTGAACACTGAAGCTTTCTTT.

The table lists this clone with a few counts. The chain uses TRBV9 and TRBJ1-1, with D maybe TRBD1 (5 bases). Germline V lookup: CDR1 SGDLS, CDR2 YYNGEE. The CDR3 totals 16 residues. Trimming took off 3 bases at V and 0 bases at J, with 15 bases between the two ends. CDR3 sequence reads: CASSANHDSLNTEAFF. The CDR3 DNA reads TGTGCCAGCAGCGCAAATCACGACAGTTTGAACACTGAAGCTTTCTTT.

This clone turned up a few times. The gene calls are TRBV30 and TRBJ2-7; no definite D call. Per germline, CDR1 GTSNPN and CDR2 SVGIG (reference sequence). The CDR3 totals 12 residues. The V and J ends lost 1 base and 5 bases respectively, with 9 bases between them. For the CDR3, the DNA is TGTGCCTGGAGTGGCCCCCGGGACGAGCAGTACTTC. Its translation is CAWSGPRDEQYF.

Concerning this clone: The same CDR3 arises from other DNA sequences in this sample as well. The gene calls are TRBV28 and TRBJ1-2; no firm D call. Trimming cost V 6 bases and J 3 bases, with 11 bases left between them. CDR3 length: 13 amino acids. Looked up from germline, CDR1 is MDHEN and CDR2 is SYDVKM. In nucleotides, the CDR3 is TGTGCCAGCAGACCACCCGAGGACTATGGCTACACCTTC. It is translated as CASRPPEDYGYTF.

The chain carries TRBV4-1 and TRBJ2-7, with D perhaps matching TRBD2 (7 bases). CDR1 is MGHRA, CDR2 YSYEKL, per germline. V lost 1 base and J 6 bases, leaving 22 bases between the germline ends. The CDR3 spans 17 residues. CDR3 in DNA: TGCGCCAGCAGCCAAGTCGGCGTCGGGGGGCCCTTCTTCGAGCAGTACTTC. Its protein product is CASSQVGVGGPFFEQYF.

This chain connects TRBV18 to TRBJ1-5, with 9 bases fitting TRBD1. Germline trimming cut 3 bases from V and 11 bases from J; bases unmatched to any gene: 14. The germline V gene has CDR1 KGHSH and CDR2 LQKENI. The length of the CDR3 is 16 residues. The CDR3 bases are TGTGCCAGCTCACCGACGGACAGGGGCCATAATCAAGCCCAGCATTTT. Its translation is CASSPTDRGHNQAQHF.

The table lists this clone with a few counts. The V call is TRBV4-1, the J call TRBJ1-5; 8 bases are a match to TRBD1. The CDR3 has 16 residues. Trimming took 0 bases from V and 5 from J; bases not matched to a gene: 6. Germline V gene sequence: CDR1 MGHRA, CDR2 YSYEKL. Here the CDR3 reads CASSQDSVTGDQPQHF. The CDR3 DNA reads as TGCGCCAGCAGCCAAGATTCCGTGACAGGGGATCAGCCCCAGCATTTT.

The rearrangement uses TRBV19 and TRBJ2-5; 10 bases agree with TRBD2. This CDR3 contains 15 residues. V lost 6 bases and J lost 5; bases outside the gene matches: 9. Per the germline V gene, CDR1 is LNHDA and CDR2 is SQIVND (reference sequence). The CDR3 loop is CASRAERGGLETQYF. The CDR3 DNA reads TGTGCCAGTAGGGCGGAGCGGGGGGGCCTTGAGACCCAGTACTTC.

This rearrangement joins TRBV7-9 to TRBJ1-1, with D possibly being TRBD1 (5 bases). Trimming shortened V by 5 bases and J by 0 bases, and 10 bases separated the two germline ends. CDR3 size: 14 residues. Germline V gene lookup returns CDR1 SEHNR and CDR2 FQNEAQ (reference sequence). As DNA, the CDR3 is TGTGCCAGCAGCCCAGGGATTTTGAACACTGAAGCTTTCTTT. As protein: CASSPGILNTEAFF.